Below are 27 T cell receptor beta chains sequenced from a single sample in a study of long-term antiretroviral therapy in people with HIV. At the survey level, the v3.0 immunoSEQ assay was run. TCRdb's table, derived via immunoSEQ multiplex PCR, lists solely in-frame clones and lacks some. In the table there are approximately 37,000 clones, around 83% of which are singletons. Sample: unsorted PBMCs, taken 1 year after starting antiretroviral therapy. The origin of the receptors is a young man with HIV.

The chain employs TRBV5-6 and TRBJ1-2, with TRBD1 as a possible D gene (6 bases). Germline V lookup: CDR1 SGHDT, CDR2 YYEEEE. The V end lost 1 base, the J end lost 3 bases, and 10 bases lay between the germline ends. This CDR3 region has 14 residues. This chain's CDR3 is CASSLYGGHYGYTF. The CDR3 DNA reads TGTGCCAGCAGCTTGTACGGGGGGCACTATGGCTACACCTTC. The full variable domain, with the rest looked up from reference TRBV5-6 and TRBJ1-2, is DAGVTQSPTHLIKTRGQQVTLRCSPKSGHDTVSWYQQALGQGPQFIFQYYEEEERQRGNFPDRFSGHQFPNYSSELNVNALLLGDSALYLCASSLYGGHYGYTFGSGTRLTVV.

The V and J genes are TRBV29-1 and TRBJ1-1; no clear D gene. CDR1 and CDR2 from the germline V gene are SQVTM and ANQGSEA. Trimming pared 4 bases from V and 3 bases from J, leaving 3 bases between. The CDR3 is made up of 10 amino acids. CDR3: CSVGDTEAFF. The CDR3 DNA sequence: TGCAGCGTTGGGGACACTGAAGCTTTCTTT.

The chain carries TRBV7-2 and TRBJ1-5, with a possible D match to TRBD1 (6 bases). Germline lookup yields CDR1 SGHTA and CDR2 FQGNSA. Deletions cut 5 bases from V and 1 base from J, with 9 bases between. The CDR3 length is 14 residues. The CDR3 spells CASSPDRSNQPQHF. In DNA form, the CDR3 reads TGTGCCAGCAGCCCGGACAGAAGCAATCAGCCCCAGCATTTT.

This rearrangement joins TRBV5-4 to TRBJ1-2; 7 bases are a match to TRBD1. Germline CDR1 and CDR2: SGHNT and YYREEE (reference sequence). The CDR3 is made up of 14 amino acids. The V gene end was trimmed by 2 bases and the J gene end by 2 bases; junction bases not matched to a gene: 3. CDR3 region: CASSLSRGNYGYTF. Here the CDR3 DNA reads TGTGCCAGCAGCTTATCCAGGGGGAACTATGGCTACACCTTC. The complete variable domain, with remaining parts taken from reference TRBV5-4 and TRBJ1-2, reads ETGVTQSPTHLIKTRGQQVTLRCSSQSGHNTVSWYQQALGQGPQFIFQYYREEENGRGNFPPRFSGLQFPNYSSELNVNALELDDSALYLCASSLSRGNYGYTFGSGTRLTVV.

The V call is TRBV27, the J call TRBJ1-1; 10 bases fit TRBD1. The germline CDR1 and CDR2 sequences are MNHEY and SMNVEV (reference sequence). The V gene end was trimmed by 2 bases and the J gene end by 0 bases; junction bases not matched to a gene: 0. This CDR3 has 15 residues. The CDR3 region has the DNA TGTGCCAGCAGTTTAGGGACAGGGGTGAACACTGAAGCTTTCTTT. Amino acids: CASSLGTGVNTEAFF.

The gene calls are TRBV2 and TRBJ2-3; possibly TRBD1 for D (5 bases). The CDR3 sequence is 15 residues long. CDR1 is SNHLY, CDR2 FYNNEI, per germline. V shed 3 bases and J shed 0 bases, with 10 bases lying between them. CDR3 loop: CASSDTPGSTDTQYF. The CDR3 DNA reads TGTGCCAGCAGTGATACGCCAGGGAGCACAGATACGCAGTATTTT.

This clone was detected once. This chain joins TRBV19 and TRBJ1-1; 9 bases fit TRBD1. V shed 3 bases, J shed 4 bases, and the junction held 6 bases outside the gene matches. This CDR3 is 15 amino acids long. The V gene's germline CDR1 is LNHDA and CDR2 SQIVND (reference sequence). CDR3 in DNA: TGTGCCAGTAGTATCCCCGACAGGGGGATCACTGAAGCTTTCTTT. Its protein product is CASSIPDRGITEAFF.

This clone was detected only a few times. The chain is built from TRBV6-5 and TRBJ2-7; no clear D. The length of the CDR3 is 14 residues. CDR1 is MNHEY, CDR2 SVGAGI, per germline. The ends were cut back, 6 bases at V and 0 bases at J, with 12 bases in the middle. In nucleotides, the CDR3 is TGTGCCAGCAGCTACCGGCCTACCTCCTACGAGCAGTACTTC. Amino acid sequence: CASSYRPTSYEQYF.

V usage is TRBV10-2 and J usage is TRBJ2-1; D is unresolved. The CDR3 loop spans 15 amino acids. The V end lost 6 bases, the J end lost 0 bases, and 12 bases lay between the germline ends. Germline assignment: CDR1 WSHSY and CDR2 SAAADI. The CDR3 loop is CASRGKGFSYNEQFF. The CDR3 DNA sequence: TGCGCCAGCAGGGGAAAGGGATTCTCCTACAATGAGCAGTTCTTC.

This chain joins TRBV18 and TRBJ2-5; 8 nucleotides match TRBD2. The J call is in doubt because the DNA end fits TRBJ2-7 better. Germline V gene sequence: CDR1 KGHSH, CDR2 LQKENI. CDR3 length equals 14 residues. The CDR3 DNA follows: TGTGCCAGCTCACCGAGCGGGGGATCCTACGAGCAGTACTTC. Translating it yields CASSPSGGSYEQYF.

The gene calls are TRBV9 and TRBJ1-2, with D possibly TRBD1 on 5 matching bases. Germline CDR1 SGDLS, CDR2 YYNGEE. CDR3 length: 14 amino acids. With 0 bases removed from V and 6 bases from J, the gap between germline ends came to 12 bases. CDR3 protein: CASSVGGAGHGYTF. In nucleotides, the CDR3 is TGTGCCAGCAGCGTAGGTGGGGCAGGCCATGGCTACACCTTC.

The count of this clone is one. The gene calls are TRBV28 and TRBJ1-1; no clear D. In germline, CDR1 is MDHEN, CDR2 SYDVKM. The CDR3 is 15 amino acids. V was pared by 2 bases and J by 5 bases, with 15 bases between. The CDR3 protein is CASSLNLGGGTEAFF. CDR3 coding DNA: TGTGCCAGCAGTTTAAATCTGGGTGGAGGAACTGAAGCTTTCTTT.

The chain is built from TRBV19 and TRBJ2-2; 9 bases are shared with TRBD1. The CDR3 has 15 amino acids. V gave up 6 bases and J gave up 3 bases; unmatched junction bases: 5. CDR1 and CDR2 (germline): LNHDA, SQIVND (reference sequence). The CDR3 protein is CASSSQGADTGELFF. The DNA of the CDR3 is TGTGCCAGTAGCTCACAGGGGGCGGACACCGGGGAGCTGTTTTTT.

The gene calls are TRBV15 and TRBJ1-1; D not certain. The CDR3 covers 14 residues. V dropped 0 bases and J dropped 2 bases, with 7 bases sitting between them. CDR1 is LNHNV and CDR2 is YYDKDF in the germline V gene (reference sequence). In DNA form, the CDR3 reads TGTGCCACCAGCAGAGATACGTCAAACACTGAAGCTTTCTTT. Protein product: CATSRDTSNTEAFF.

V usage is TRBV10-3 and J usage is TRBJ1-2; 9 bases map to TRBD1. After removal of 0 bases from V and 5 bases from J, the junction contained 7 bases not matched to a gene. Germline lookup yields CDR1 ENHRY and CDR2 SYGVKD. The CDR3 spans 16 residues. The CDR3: CAISESGGTGTYGYTF. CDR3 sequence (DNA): TGTGCCATCAGTGAGTCCGGCGGGACAGGGACTTATGGCTACACCTTC.

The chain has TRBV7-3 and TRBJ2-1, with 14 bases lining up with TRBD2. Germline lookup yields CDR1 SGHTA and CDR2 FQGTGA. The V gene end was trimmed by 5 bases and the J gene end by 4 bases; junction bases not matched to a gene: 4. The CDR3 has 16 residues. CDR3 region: CASSPGLAGVYNEQFF. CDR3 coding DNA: TGTGCCAGCAGCCCGGGACTAGCGGGAGTTTACAATGAGCAGTTCTTC.

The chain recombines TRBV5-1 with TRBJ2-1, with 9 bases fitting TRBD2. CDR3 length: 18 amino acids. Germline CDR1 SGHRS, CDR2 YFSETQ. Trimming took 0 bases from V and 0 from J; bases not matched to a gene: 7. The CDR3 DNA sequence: TGCGCCAGCAGCTTGGGACTAGCGGCCTCGAGCTCCTACAATGAGCAGTTCTTC. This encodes CASSLGLAASSSYNEQFF. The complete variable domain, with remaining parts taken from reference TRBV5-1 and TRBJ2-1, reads KAGVTQTPRYLIKTRGQQVTLSCSPISGHRSVSWYQQTPGQGLQFLFEYFSETQRNKGNFPGRFSGRQFSNSRSEMNVSTLELGDSALYLCASSLGLAASSSYNEQFFGPGTRLTVL.

The CDR3 coding sequence is TGTGCCAGCAGTCCCCAAGACAAGTCCTACGAGCAGTACTTC. This sequence encodes CASSPQDKSYEQYF. This sequence joins TRBV27 and TRBJ2-7, with D unclear. V lost 5 bases, J lost 1 base, and 12 bases lay in between. The germline CDR1 and CDR2 sequences are MNHEY and SMNVEV (reference sequence). This CDR3 has 14 residues.

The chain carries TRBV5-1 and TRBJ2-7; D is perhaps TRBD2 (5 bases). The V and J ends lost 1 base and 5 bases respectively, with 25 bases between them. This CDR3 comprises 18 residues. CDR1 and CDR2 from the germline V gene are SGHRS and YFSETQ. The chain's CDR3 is CASSLSGSLLEADHEQYF. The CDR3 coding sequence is TGCGCCAGCAGCTTGAGTGGAAGCTTACTAGAAGCAGATCACGAGCAGTACTTC.

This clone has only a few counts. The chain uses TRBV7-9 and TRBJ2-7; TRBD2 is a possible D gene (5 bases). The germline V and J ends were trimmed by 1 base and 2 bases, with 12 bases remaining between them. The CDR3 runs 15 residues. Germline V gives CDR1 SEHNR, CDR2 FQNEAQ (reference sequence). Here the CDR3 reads CASSLGSAGTYEQYF. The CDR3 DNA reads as TGTGCCAGCAGCTTAGGGTCGGCGGGCACCTACGAGCAGTACTTC.

CDR3 residues: CASSDGWASDPYEQYF. CDR3 DNA sequence: TGTGCCAGCAGTGACGGGTGGGCTAGCGATCCCTACGAGCAGTACTTC. The chain carries TRBV2 and TRBJ2-7; TRBD2 is a possible D gene (6 bases). This CDR3 spans 16 amino acids. Trimming took off 3 bases at V and 2 bases at J, with 17 bases between the two ends. Germline V gene sequence: CDR1 SNHLY, CDR2 FYNNEI. Variable domain in full (rest from reference TRBV2 and TRBJ2-7): EPEVTQTPSHQVTQMGQEVILRCVPISNHLYFYWYRQILGQKVEFLVSFYNNEISEKSEIFDDQFSVERPDGSNFTLKIRSTKLEDSAMYFCASSDGWASDPYEQYFGPGTRLTVT.

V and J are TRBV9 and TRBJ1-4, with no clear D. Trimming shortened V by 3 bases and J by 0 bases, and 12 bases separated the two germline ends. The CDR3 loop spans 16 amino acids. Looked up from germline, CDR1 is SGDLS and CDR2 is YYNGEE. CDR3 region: CASSARGPSTNEKLFF. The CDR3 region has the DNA TGTGCCAGCAGCGCTCGTGGACCCTCAACTAATGAAAAACTGTTTTTT.

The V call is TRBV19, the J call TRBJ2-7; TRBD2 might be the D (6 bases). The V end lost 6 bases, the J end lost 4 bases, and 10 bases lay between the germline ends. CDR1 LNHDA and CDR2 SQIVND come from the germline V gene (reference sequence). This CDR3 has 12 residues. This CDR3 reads CASSDRGYEQYF. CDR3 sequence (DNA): TGTGCCAGTAGCGATCGGGGGTACGAGCAGTACTTC. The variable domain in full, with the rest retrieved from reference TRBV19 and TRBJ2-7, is DGGITQSPKYLFRKEGQNVTLSCEQNLNHDAMYWYRQDPGQGLRLIYYSQIVNDFQKGDIAEGYSVSREKKESFPLTVTSAQKNPTAFYLCASSDRGYEQYFGPGTRLTVT.

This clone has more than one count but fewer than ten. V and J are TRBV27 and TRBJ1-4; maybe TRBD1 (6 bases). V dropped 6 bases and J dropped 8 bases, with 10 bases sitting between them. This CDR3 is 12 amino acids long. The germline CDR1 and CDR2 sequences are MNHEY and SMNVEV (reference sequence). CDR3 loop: CASSRGGEKLFF. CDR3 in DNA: TGTGCCAGCAGCAGGGGTGGGGAAAAACTGTTTTTT.

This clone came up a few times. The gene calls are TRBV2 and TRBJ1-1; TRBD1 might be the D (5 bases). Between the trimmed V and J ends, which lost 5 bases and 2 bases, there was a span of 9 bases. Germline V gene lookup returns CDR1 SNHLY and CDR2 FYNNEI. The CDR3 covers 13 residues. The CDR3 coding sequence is TGTGCCAGCAGTCTGGACATAAACACTGAAGCTTTCTTT. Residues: CASSLDINTEAFF.

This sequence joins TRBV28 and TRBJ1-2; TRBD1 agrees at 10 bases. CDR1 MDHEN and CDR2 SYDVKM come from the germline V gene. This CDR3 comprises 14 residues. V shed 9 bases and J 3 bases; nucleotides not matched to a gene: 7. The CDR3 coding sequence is TGTGCCAGTATGACAGGGGGCGCAGACTATGGCTACACCTTC. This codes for CASMTGGADYGYTF.

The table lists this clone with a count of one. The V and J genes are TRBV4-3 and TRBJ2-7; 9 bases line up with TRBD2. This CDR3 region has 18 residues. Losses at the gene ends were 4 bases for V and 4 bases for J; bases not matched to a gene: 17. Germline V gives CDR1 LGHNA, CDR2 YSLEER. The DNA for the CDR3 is TGCGCCAGCAGCCCAGTTTTGGTGGTAGCGGGAGTTGGGTACGAGCAGTACTTC. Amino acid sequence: CASSPVLVVAGVGYEQYF.